This record looks at one TCR beta chain sequence and its context. The CDR3 is cut off 3 residues early in the read; its end comes from the germline J gene. Clones were sequenced by immunoSEQ multiplex PCR, and TCRdb holds only the in-frame ones, with some missing. This listing includes some 32,000 clones. This sample is drawn from a study of T cells in women clearing cervical HPV infection. The CDR3 covers 13 residues. The V and J ends lost 5 bases and 5 bases, in that order; junction bases with no gene match: 2. Looked up from germline, CDR1 is KGHSH and CDR2 is LQKENI. The sample comprised blood buffy coat. The rearrangement links TRBV18 to TRBJ1-1; 10 bases agree with TRBD1. This TCR was sampled from a woman between 18 and 69 years old with a cervical HPV16 infection that either progressed to CIN3+ or cleared (not recorded which). Incomplete CDR3 DNA: TGTGCCAGCTCATGGGACAGGGGTACTGAA. This codes for CASSWDRGTE. The full-length CDR3 reads as CASSWDRGTEAFF.